Following are 27 T cell receptor beta chains from one sample sequenced in a study of molecular identifiers for immune sequencing clone quantification (dated by TCRdb to 2016 to 2018). The method was PCR. Sequencing used an Illumina HiSeq 4000. The raw public data were reprocessed by TCRdb itself: fastp quality trimming at Q25, MiXCR clonotype calling, in-frame beta chains only. Each entry is one CDR3 protein sequence, shown with its most common DNA and genes. This sample lists about 640,000 distinct CDR3 sequences; about 20% were detected once. Of the sample, roughly 0.85% is held by the ten largest clones. Sequencing was done on a sample of naive CD8+ T cells from blood, with Jurkat cell RNA spiked in. Explained via the paper, the cell subset or site label denotes: FACS-sorted CD8+CD4-CCR7+CD45RA+ naive T cells. The receptors stem from a human donor in good health. Some libraries in this study had Jurkat cell RNA spiked in.

This clonotype has ten or more counts. The chain is built from TRBV5-1 and TRBJ1-2, with D perhaps TRBD1 (6 bases). The CDR3 runs to 16 residues. V lost 4 bases to trimming and J lost 4 bases, with 20 bases between them. Germline V lookup: CDR1 SGHRS, CDR2 YFSETQ. CDR3 nucleotides: TGCGCCAGCAGCCCACACCCGGACAGCCCTTTCTATGGCTACACCTTC. Its protein product is CASSPHPDSPFYGYTF.

In this sample, this clonotype turned up many times. The J gene is TRBJ1-5, the V gene TRBV29-1; D is undetermined. The CDR3 has 13 amino acids. The V and J ends lost 4 bases and 3 bases respectively, with 10 bases between them. CDR1 is SQVTM, CDR2 ANQGSEA, per germline. The CDR3 is CSVGSGDNQPQHF. Written as DNA, the CDR3 is TGCAGCGTTGGATCCGGCGACAATCAGCCCCAGCATTTT.

This clonotype has ten or more counts. J is TRBJ1-5 and V is TRBV12-3 or TRBV12-4; D gene uncertain. The CDR3 covers 14 residues. Between the trimmed V and J ends, which lost 1 base and 3 bases, there was a span of 7 bases. The CDR3 nucleotides read TGTGCCAGCAGTTTAGGTAGATTCAATCAGCCCCAGCATTTT. Encoded protein: CASSLGRFNQPQHF.

This clonotype has just a few counts. V gene TRBV7-9 combines with J gene TRBJ2-1, with 12 bases lining up with TRBD2. This CDR3 contains 16 residues. Looked up from germline, CDR1 is SEHNR and CDR2 is FQNEAQ (reference sequence). V lost 3 bases and J lost 7; bases outside the gene matches: 7. The CDR3 sequence is CASSLPPSGRANEQFF. CDR3 sequence (DNA): TGTGCCAGCAGCTTGCCACCTAGCGGGAGGGCAAATGAGCAGTTCTTC.

To note about this clonotype: Being one base from a much bigger clone, this may be a read error. The chain has TRBV25-1 and TRBJ1-1; no definite D call. This CDR3 spans 13 amino acids. Looked up from germline, CDR1 is MGHDK and CDR2 is SYGVNS. The CDR3 is CASSAGLHTEVFF. The CDR3 DNA reads as TGTGCCAGCAGTGCTGGACTGCACACTGAAGTTTTCTTT.

This clonotype has more than one count but fewer than ten. This chain connects TRBV19 to TRBJ1-5; no definite D call. V gave up 4 bases and J gave up 0 bases, with 10 bases separating them. Germline V CDR1 and CDR2: LNHDA, SQIVND (reference sequence). The CDR3 is made up of 15 amino acids. CDR3 amino acids: CASSSDVISNQPQHF. In DNA form, the CDR3 reads TGTGCCAGTAGTAGCGACGTCATTAGCAATCAGCCCCAGCATTTT.

This chain connects TRBV7-9 to TRBJ2-2, with 7 nucleotides matching TRBD2. This CDR3 is 15 amino acids long. Trimming removed 5 bases from V and 4 bases from J; junction bases left unmatched: 7. Germline CDR1 and CDR2: SEHNR and FQNEAQ (reference sequence). The CDR3 nucleotides are TGTGCCAGCAGCCCCTGGGGGGGTTCCACCGGGGAGCTGTTTTTT. This sequence encodes CASSPWGGSTGELFF.

This clonotype was detected only a few times. The V call is TRBV7-9, the J call TRBJ1-6, with 9 bases fitting TRBD1. Per the germline V gene, CDR1 is SEHNR and CDR2 is FQNEAQ (reference sequence). The CDR3 is 14 amino acids. Losses at the gene ends were 5 bases for V and 7 bases for J; bases not matched to a gene: 3. The CDR3 nucleotides read TGTGCCAGCAGCACAGGACAGGGGAATTCACCCCTCCACTTT. Its translation: CASSTGQGNSPLHF.

The V gene is TRBV19, the J gene TRBJ1-6; TRBD1 might be the D (6 bases). CDR3 size: 14 residues. The germline CDR1 and CDR2 sequences are LNHDA and SQIVND (reference sequence). Trimming removed 9 bases from V and 7 bases from J, with 16 bases in between. Written as DNA, the CDR3 is TGTGCCAGCGGACAGTCTAGGGGGAATTCACCCCTCCACTTT. This translates into CASGQSRGNSPLHF.

V is TRBV12-3 or TRBV12-4 and J is TRBJ2-5; D might be TRBD1 or TRBD2, each matching 6 bases. The CDR3 contains 14 residues. The ends were cut back, 5 bases at V and 5 bases at J, with 15 bases in the middle. This CDR3 reads CASSTVGGRETQYF. CDR3 coding DNA: TGTGCCAGCAGTACAGTGGGGGGCAGGGAGACCCAGTACTTC.

This clonotype was seen many times. V usage is TRBV4-1 and J usage is TRBJ1-5; D call uncertain. Trimming left V 0 bases short and J 0 bases short, with 0 bases between. Germline CDR1 reads MGHRA; CDR2 reads YSYEKL. There are 13 residues in the CDR3. The CDR3 nucleotides are TGCGCCAGCAGCCAAGATAGCAATCAGCCCCAGCATTTT. Amino acids: CASSQDSNQPQHF.

This clonotype was counted between two and nine times. A read error is possible here, since a much larger clone lies one base away. This rearrangement joins TRBV20-1 to TRBJ1-1; D unclear. V lost 5 bases to trimming and J lost 4 bases, with 17 bases between them. The CDR3 length is 14 residues. Germline V CDR1 and CDR2: DFQATT, SNEGSKA (reference sequence). The CDR3 DNA reads as TGCAGTGCTGGAACCCCGGGAGCTATCACTGAAGCTTTCTTT. Translating it yields CSAGTPGAITEAFF.

This clonotype was seen many times. V usage is TRBV12-3 or TRBV12-4 and J usage is TRBJ2-5; 9 bases line up with TRBD2. The CDR3 extends over 14 amino acids. V was pared by 4 bases and J by 1 base, with 1 base of the junction left unmatched. In DNA, the CDR3 is TGTGCCAGCAGTTGGCGGGGGGGCCAAGAGACCCAGTACTTC. Amino acid sequence: CASSWRGGQETQYF.

Points on this clonotype: Given a much more abundant clone one base away, this may be a read error. The chain is built from TRBV6-2 or TRBV6-3 and TRBJ2-2; TRBD1 might be the D (7 bases). The germline V gene encodes CDR1 MNHEY and CDR2 SVGEGT. This CDR3 region has 14 residues. The CDR3 here is CASRRDSSTGELLF. The CDR3 DNA sequence: TGTGCCAGCAGGCGGGACAGCAGCACCGGGGAGCTGCTTTTT.

The V gene is TRBV20-1, the J gene TRBJ1-2, with TRBD1 identical over 7 bases. The CDR3 totals 16 residues. Unmatched junction bases numbered 9, after V lost 0 bases and J lost 2 bases. Germline values: CDR1 DFQATT, CDR2 SNEGSKA (reference sequence). The CDR3 spells CSARDPGQHSNYGYTF. In DNA, the CDR3 is TGCAGTGCTAGAGATCCGGGACAGCATTCCAACTATGGCTACACCTTC.

This clonotype occurred a few times. The CDR3 DNA follows: TGCAGCGTTGGGGACAGCTTCTACAATGAGCAGTTCTTC. This sequence encodes CSVGDSFYNEQFF. This chain connects TRBV29-1 to TRBJ2-1; TRBD1 agrees at 7 bases. There are 13 residues in the CDR3. Trimming removed 4 bases from V and 3 bases from J; junction bases left unmatched: 3. From germline, CDR1 is SQVTM and CDR2 ANQGSEA.

At least ten counts were recorded for this clonotype. The chain recombines TRBV19 with TRBJ2-6; 15 nucleotides match TRBD2. With V trimmed by 6 bases and J by 4 bases, 7 bases remained unmatched. Germline CDR1 LNHDA, CDR2 SQIVND (reference sequence). The CDR3 consists of 18 residues. CDR3 sequence: CASRWTSGGASGANVLTF. DNA of the CDR3: TGTGCCAGTAGATGGACTAGCGGGGGGGCCTCCGGGGCCAACGTCCTGACTTTC. Full variable domain (missing parts from reference TRBV19 and TRBJ2-6): DGGITQSPKYLFRKEGQNVTLSCEQNLNHDAMYWYRQDPGQGLRLIYYSQIVNDFQKGDIAEGYSVSREKKESFPLTVTSAQKNPTAFYLCASRWTSGGASGANVLTFGAGSRLTVL.

This clonotype has a count of ten or more. The chain joins TRBV12-3 or TRBV12-4 to TRBJ1-5; D not certain. The CDR3 length is 12 residues. The V gene lost 5 bases and the J gene lost 6 bases, with 8 bases spanning the gap. The CDR3 sequence: CASSPGIQPQHF. CDR3 nucleotides: TGTGCCAGCAGTCCGGGGATTCAGCCCCAGCATTTT.

This clonotype has a count of ten or more. This chain uses TRBV19 with TRBJ2-3, with a tentative D call TRBD1 (5 bases). This CDR3 has 12 residues. Trimming took off 7 bases at V and 2 bases at J, with 7 bases between the two ends. Germline V gene data show CDR1 as LNHDA and CDR2 as SQIVND (reference sequence). The CDR3 spells CASMGPTDTQYF. CDR3 sequence (DNA): TGTGCCAGTATGGGGCCCACAGATACGCAGTATTTT.

As regards this clonotype: At one end, the junction sequence differs from germline, possibly due to a read error. The chain has TRBV7-7 and TRBJ2-7; D gene uncertain. CDR3 length equals 8 residues. CDR1 and CDR2 (germline): SSHAT, FNYEAQ (reference sequence). In DNA form, the CDR3 reads TGTGCTAGCTCGTGTGTACCGTTC. Encoded protein: CASSCVPF. The full variable domain, completed using reference TRBV7-7 and TRBJ2-7, is GAGVSQSPRYKVTKRGQDVTLRCDPISSHATLYWYQQALGQGPEFLTYFNYEAQPDKSGLPSDRFSAERPEGSISTLTIQRTEQRDSAMYRCASSCVPFGPGTRLTVT.

The chain couples TRBV3-1 to TRBJ1-5; D unclear. The CDR3 totals 14 residues. V was clipped by 4 bases and J by 5 bases, with 12 bases between them. CDR1 and CDR2 (germline): LGHDT, YNNKEL (reference sequence). The CDR3 bases are TGTGCCAGCAGCCGGCTCGGGGATGATCAGCCCCAGCATTTT. It translates to CASSRLGDDQPQHF.

This clonotype was counted ten times or more. This sequence joins TRBV7-9 and TRBJ2-3; TRBD2 matches at 12 bases. The CDR3 spans 18 residues. Germline V CDR1 and CDR2: SEHNR, FQNEAQ (reference sequence). The V gene end was trimmed by 5 bases and the J gene end by 0 bases; junction bases not matched to a gene: 9. The CDR3 region has the DNA TGTGCCAGCAGCCCAAGTCCGACTAGCGGGGGTAGCACAGATACGCAGTATTTT. As protein: CASSPSPTSGGSTDTQYF.

As regards this clonotype: A single base separates this from a much larger clone, so it may be a read error. The chain combines TRBV7-8 with TRBJ2-7; 7 nucleotides match TRBD1. With 5 bases clipped from V and 5 bases from J, the junction kept 6 bases outside the gene matches. Germline values: CDR1 SGHVS, CDR2 FQNEAQ. This CDR3 region has 13 residues. CDR3 protein: CASSAGQAHEQYF. The CDR3 DNA is TGTGCCAGCAGCGCCGGACAGGCCCACGAGCAGTACTTC.

This clonotype was detected only once. A much larger clone differs by one base, so this may be a read error. The chain carries TRBV28 and TRBJ1-1; D gene unclear. Germline CDR1 reads MDHEN; CDR2 reads SYDVKM. The CDR3 consists of 13 residues. For the CDR3, the DNA is TGTGCCAGCCGGACGGTAATGAACACTGAAGCTCTCTTT. As protein: CASRTVMNTEALF.

DNA of the CDR3: TGTGCCAGCAGCAAAGAGGGAGGGGGGATCAACAATGAGCAGTTCTTC. Translation gives CASSKEGGGINNEQFF. This sequence joins TRBV9 and TRBJ2-1, with a tentative D call TRBD2 (7 bases). Looked up from germline, CDR1 is SGDLS and CDR2 is YYNGEE. The CDR3 is made up of 16 amino acids. The ends were cut back, 4 bases at V and 5 bases at J, with 19 bases in the middle.

Notes on this clonotype: A much larger clone is a single base away; this may be a read error. The genes are TRBV28 and TRBJ2-2; D possibly corresponds to TRBD2 (5 bases). From germline, CDR1 is MDHEN and CDR2 SYDVKM. The CDR3 consists of 15 residues. The CDR3 sequence: CASSFSPTGTGELSF. CDR3 nucleotides: TGTGCCAGCAGTTTTTCTCCTACGGGCACCGGGGAGCTGTCTTTT.

V is TRBV7-9 and J is TRBJ1-2; D unresolved. Germline-derived CDR1 and CDR2 are SEHNR and FQNEAQ (reference sequence). Trimming took 1 base from V and 4 from J, leaving 10 bases between them. This CDR3 has 14 amino acids. The CDR3 DNA follows: TGTGCCAGCAGCTTAGGAGACACCATCTATGGCTACACCTTC. Amino acid sequence: CASSLGDTIYGYTF.